This passage covers 22 T cell receptor beta chains from one sample sequenced in a study of T-cell memory formation after mild COVID-19. TCRdb re-called the 5' RACE reads with MiXCR, one entry per CDR3 protein. This table has 250,000 to 300,000 distinct CDR3 sequences, roughly 15% appearing once. The specimen was PBMCs or a T cell subset sorted from them (not recorded which). These receptors were obtained from a man aged 18 to 29 who had mild COVID-19 (a few samples of this study predate the infection). Cell type and time point are not known.

This clonotype has a handful of counts. The chain carries TRBV19 and TRBJ1-5, with 8 positions matching TRBD1. The CDR3 has 15 amino acids. J lost 1 base, V lost 6 bases, and 5 bases had no gene match. Germline CDR1 LNHDA, CDR2 SQIVND (reference sequence). The CDR3, as DNA: TGTGCCAGTAGCCCGACAGGGGTCAGCAATCAGCCCCAGCATTTT. Its translation is CASSPTGVSNQPQHF.

This clonotype was seen a few times. The genes are TRBV6-5 and TRBJ1-3; D uncertain. The ends were cut back, 6 bases at V and 0 bases at J, with 9 bases in the middle. The CDR3 is made up of 14 amino acids. The germline V gene has CDR1 MNHEY and CDR2 SVGAGI. As DNA, the CDR3 is TGTGCCAGCAGGGCACGGAGCTCTGGAAACACCATATATTTT. Its protein is CASRARSSGNTIYF.

This clonotype came up a few times. The genes are TRBV7-3 and TRBJ2-3; TRBD2 matches 7 bases. This CDR3 comprises 15 residues. The V and J ends lost 3 bases and 4 bases, in that order; junction bases with no gene match: 7. Per germline, CDR1 SGHTA and CDR2 FQGTGA. This CDR3 reads CASSFGGGVADTQYF. In DNA form, the CDR3 reads TGTGCCAGCAGCTTTGGTGGGGGGGTCGCAGATACGCAGTATTTT.

The J gene is TRBJ1-6, the V gene TRBV7-3; D may be TRBD1 (5 bases). Deletions cut 5 bases from V and 10 bases from J, with 15 bases between. Germline-derived CDR1 and CDR2 are SGHTA and FQGTGA. The CDR3 has 14 residues. CDR3 sequence reads: CASSKGSLGSPLHF. In DNA form, the CDR3 reads TGTGCCAGCAGCAAGGGGTCCCTTGGATCACCCCTCCACTTT. Complete variable domain (other parts from reference TRBV7-3 and TRBJ1-6): GAGVSQTPSNKVTEKGKYVELRCDPISGHTALYWYRQSLGQGPEFLIYFQGTGAADDSGLPNDRFFAVRPEGSVSTLKIQRTERGDSAVYLCASSKGSLGSPLHFGNGTRLTVT.

The chain has TRBV28 and TRBJ1-5, with D unresolved. V dropped 7 bases and J dropped 2 bases, with 18 bases sitting between them. The length of the CDR3 is 16 residues. In germline, CDR1 is MDHEN, CDR2 SYDVKM. CDR3 loop: CASMRRRESGNQPQHF. CDR3 DNA: TGTGCCAGCATGCGCCGGAGGGAAAGCGGCAATCAGCCCCAGCATTTT.

With respect to this clonotype: With a much larger clone just one base away, this may be a read error. J is TRBJ2-5 and V is TRBV27; D gene unclear. Trimming stripped 8 bases from V and 5 bases from J, with 15 bases between. Germline CDR1 MNHEY, CDR2 SMNVEV (reference sequence). The length of the CDR3 is 13 residues. The CDR3 spells CASPTVGMETQYF. The CDR3 bases are TGTGCCAGCCCCACGGTAGGGATGGAGACCCAGTACTTC.

This clonotype occurred a few times. The CDR3 DNA reads as TGTGCCAGCAGCTCACGGACAGTTGCGGCTGAAGCTTTCTTT. Amino acid sequence: CASSSRTVAAEAFF. The chain links TRBV7-9 to TRBJ1-1; weak D call: TRBD1 (6 bases). The CDR3 has 14 amino acids. Germline V gene data show CDR1 as SEHNR and CDR2 as FQNEAQ (reference sequence). Trimming shortened V by 4 bases and J by 6 bases, and 15 bases separated the two germline ends.

This clonotype was seen repeatedly, ten times or more. This chain uses TRBV6-2 or TRBV6-3 with TRBJ2-7; D might be TRBD2 (5 bases). CDR3 size: 13 residues. V lost 6 bases and J lost 3, with 12 bases in between. The V gene's germline CDR1 is MNHEY and CDR2 SVGEGT. In nucleotides, the CDR3 is TGTGCCAGCAGGAGGGATATGAACTACGAGCAGTACTTC. Residues: CASRRDMNYEQYF.

The rearrangement links TRBV19 to TRBJ2-3; 8 bases align to TRBD2. V shed 4 bases and J 6 bases; nucleotides not matched to a gene: 9. Germline V gives CDR1 LNHDA, CDR2 SQIVND (reference sequence). The CDR3 runs to 15 residues. The CDR3 is CASSTPARGVDTQYF. Here the CDR3 DNA reads TGTGCCAGTAGTACCCCAGCGCGGGGGGTGGATACGCAGTATTTT.

This clonotype was recorded a few times. The chain employs TRBV2 and TRBJ2-3, with D perhaps TRBD1 or TRBD2 (5 bases each). CDR1 and CDR2 from the germline V gene are SNHLY and FYNNEI. Trimming took off 8 bases at V and 6 bases at J, with 21 bases between the two ends. The CDR3 sequence is 15 residues long. CDR3 coding DNA: TGTGCCAGCGTCTTGGACGGGGCGGTCATGGATACGCAGTATTTT. Translation: CASVLDGAVMDTQYF.

This chain joins TRBV20-1 and TRBJ2-1, with no clear D. Germline assignment: CDR1 DFQATT and CDR2 SNEGSKA (reference sequence). Trimming cost V 0 bases and J 7 bases, with 7 bases left between them. The CDR3 covers 12 residues. CDR3: CSARDQPNEQFF. The DNA for the CDR3 is TGCAGTGCTAGAGATCAGCCGAATGAGCAGTTCTTC.

This sequence joins TRBV18 and TRBJ2-3; 7 bases are shared with TRBD2. V was pared by 1 base and J by 3 bases, with 13 bases of the junction left unmatched. The CDR3 sequence is 18 residues long. CDR1 KGHSH and CDR2 LQKENI come from the germline V gene. Here the CDR3 DNA reads TGTGCCAGCTCACCACTGGCCCCCTGGGCGGGGGTAACAGATACGCAGTATTTT. Protein sequence: CASSPLAPWAGVTDTQYF.

This chain connects TRBV7-2 to TRBJ2-7; tentative D call: TRBD1 (6 bases). CDR3 length: 12 amino acids. Germline V gene sequence: CDR1 SGHTA, CDR2 FQGNSA. V shed 6 bases and J shed 9 bases, with 15 bases lying between them. CDR3 loop: CASSSGTIAQYF. The CDR3 region has the DNA TGTGCCAGCAGTTCTGGGACAATAGCGCAGTACTTC.

This clonotype was counted between two and nine times. J is TRBJ2-1 and V is TRBV15; D is ambiguous. V was clipped by 6 bases and J by 7 bases, with 13 bases between them. The CDR3 is 13 amino acids. Germline V gene data show CDR1 as LNHNV and CDR2 as YYDKDF (reference sequence). The CDR3 is CATSTKDGNEQFF. The CDR3 coding sequence is TGTGCCACCAGTACTAAGGACGGGAATGAGCAGTTCTTC.

As DNA, the CDR3 is TGTGCCAGCAGTACAGGGATTCTACGAGGGCAGTACTTC. Translation: CASSTGILRGQYF. The chain couples TRBV2 to TRBJ2-7, with D possibly matching TRBD1 (6 bases). V shed 5 bases and J shed 9 bases, with 17 bases lying between them. The CDR3 is 13 amino acids. Germline assignment: CDR1 SNHLY and CDR2 FYNNEI.

This clonotype was detected a few times. The chain combines TRBV30 with TRBJ2-5; 11 bases are shared with TRBD1. Germline trimming cut 7 bases from V and 5 bases from J; bases unmatched to any gene: 9. The CDR3 extends over 14 amino acids. Germline loops: CDR1 GTSNPN, CDR2 SVGIG (reference sequence). The CDR3 region is CASTRTGGFETQYF. The CDR3 DNA reads TGTGCCTCAACCAGGACAGGGGGCTTTGAGACCCAGTACTTC.

The rearrangement links TRBV7-2 to TRBJ2-7; possibly TRBD1 for D (5 bases). CDR1 and CDR2 (germline): SGHTA, FQGNSA. Trimming took off 6 bases at V and 3 bases at J, with 15 bases between the two ends. This CDR3 region has 14 residues. The CDR3 sequence is CASRLSGQGYEQYF. DNA of the CDR3: TGTGCCAGCAGATTAAGTGGGCAGGGCTACGAGCAGTACTTC.

This clonotype showed up many times. The V call is TRBV4-1, the J call TRBJ1-1; 8 bases match TRBD1. V was clipped by 1 base and J by 8 bases; unmatched bases: 12. CDR3 length equals 16 residues. Germline CDR1 is MGHRA and CDR2 is YSYEKL. The CDR3 loop is CASSQGFPQGAVEAFF. The DNA for the CDR3 is TGCGCCAGCAGCCAAGGGTTCCCGCAGGGGGCGGTCGAAGCTTTCTTT.

The table lists this clonotype with a few counts. The chain has TRBV11-2 and TRBJ1-1; D might be TRBD1 (6 bases). Germline V gene lookup returns CDR1 SGHAT and CDR2 FQNNGV. V gave up 2 bases and J gave up 0 bases, with 13 bases separating them. There are 16 residues in the CDR3. The CDR3 nucleotides are TGTGCCAGCAGCTTATCTACCGGACAGCTGAACACTGAAGCTTTCTTT. Amino acids: CASSLSTGQLNTEAFF.

This clonotype showed up just a few times. The genes are TRBV7-2 and TRBJ1-1; D is unresolved. Trimming removed 5 bases from V and 1 base from J, with 11 bases in between. There are 14 residues in the CDR3. Germline values: CDR1 SGHTA, CDR2 FQGNSA. The chain's CDR3 is CASSPSLTNTEAFF. The CDR3 DNA reads TGTGCCAGCAGCCCCTCCTTGACGAACACTGAAGCTTTCTTT.

Only a few counts were recorded for this clonotype. V is TRBV4-1 and J is TRBJ2-1; D perhaps matches TRBD2 (6 bases). The CDR3 consists of 16 residues. Trimming left V 0 bases short and J 12 bases short, with 21 bases between. Germline assignment: CDR1 MGHRA and CDR2 YSYEKL. CDR3 nucleotides: TGCGCCAGCAGCCAAGACGGGGAGGCCTACGGGGGATGGCAGTTCTTC. It specifies CASSQDGEAYGGWQFF.

This clonotype was observed a handful of times. The gene calls are TRBV20-1 and TRBJ2-7; D is ambiguous. This CDR3 region has 18 residues. Germline V gene data show CDR1 as DFQATT and CDR2 as SNEGSKA (reference sequence). The V gene lost 0 bases and the J gene lost 3 bases, with 24 bases spanning the gap. The CDR3 is CSARDLLMGDGLIYEQYF. The CDR3 coding sequence is TGCAGTGCTAGAGACCTCCTGATGGGTGACGGTTTGATCTACGAGCAGTACTTC.